One and the same sample provided the 24 T cell receptor beta chains below, sequenced in a study of regulatory T cells in long-lasting Graves disease. Combining iRepertoire HTBI primers with Arm-PCR of CDR3 regions, the authors built TCR beta libraries. TCRdb recomputed calls from the multiplex PCR reads with MiXCR, one row per CDR3 protein. Of roughly 410,000 distinct CDR3 sequences in the sample, 15% were seen once. Time point meaning: newly diagnosed GD, antithyroid drugs for less than 3 months. PBMCs provided the RNA from which the TCR library was made. The data also belong to a second study, concerning T cells in Graves' hyperthyroidism and ophthalmopathy.

The sequences come from peripheral blood mononuclear cells (PBMCs), collected at new diagnosis, from a patient treated with antithyroid drugs. These receptors all stem from a woman aged 40-49 years with Graves disease.

This clonotype was seen many times. The V gene is TRBV7-2, the J gene TRBJ2-1; unclear D gene. Germline loops: CDR1 SGHTA, CDR2 FQGNSA. V was pared by 2 bases and J by 10 bases, with 15 bases between. This CDR3 is 14 amino acids long. CDR3 DNA sequence: TGTGCCAGCAGCTTAATAGTACCCCGGGCCGAGCAGTTCTTC. This gives the protein CASSLIVPRAEQFF.

This clonotype came up many times. The chain uses TRBV29-1 and TRBJ1-1, with TRBD1 matching over 7 bases. This CDR3 region has 13 residues. The V and J ends lost 6 bases and 2 bases, in that order; junction bases with no gene match: 6. Germline lookup yields CDR1 SQVTM and CDR2 ANQGSEA. The CDR3 protein is CSVGTGANTEAFF. The CDR3, as DNA: TGCAGCGTCGGTACAGGGGCAAACACTGAAGCTTTCTTT.

This clonotype was seen a handful of times. The rearrangement uses TRBV28 and TRBJ1-2; TRBD1 aligns across 7 bases. CDR3 length: 14 amino acids. V trimming: 10 bases; J trimming: 3 bases; junction bases outside the gene matches: 11. The V gene's germline CDR1 is MDHEN and CDR2 SYDVKM. The CDR3 loop is CATLPGTEYYGYTF. CDR3 DNA sequence: TGTGCCACCCTCCCTGGGACAGAATACTATGGCTACACCTTC.

This clonotype was counted at least ten times. The gene calls are TRBV12-3 or TRBV12-4 and TRBJ2-2; D is unresolved. Trimming left V 8 bases short and J 6 bases short, with 10 bases between. This CDR3 region has 12 residues. The CDR3, as DNA: TGTGCCAGCTCCTTCGGGCCCGGGGAGCTGTTTTTT. Translated: CASSFGPGELFF.

This clonotype was counted between two and nine times. V gene TRBV5-1 combines with J gene TRBJ1-2; possibly TRBD1 for D (5 bases). The CDR3 totals 14 residues. Trimming took off 4 bases at V and 4 bases at J, with 14 bases between the two ends. Germline lookup yields CDR1 SGHRS and CDR2 YFSETQ. Here the CDR3 DNA reads TGCGCCAGCAGCCCTGAGGGAGGGGCCTATGGCTACACCTTC. Encoded protein: CASSPEGGAYGYTF. Filled out from reference TRBV5-1 and TRBJ1-2, the complete variable domain reads KAGVTQTPRYLIKTRGQQVTLSCSPISGHRSVSWYQQTPGQGLQFLFEYFSETQRNKGNFPGRFSGRQFSNSRSEMNVSTLELGDSALYLCASSPEGGAYGYTFGSGTRLTVV.

The V call is TRBV10-3, the J call TRBJ1-1; D ambiguous. The V end lost 8 bases, the J end lost 1 base, and 11 bases lay between the germline ends. CDR3 length: 13 residues. Germline V lookup: CDR1 ENHRY, CDR2 SYGVKD. Here the CDR3 DNA reads TGTGCCATCCGAGACGGCGGGAACACTGAAGCTTTCTTT. Residues: CAIRDGGNTEAFF.

In this sample, this clonotype turned up many times. The rearrangement links TRBV18 to TRBJ1-2; D gene uncertain. The CDR3 has 15 residues. Germline V CDR1 and CDR2: KGHSH, LQKENI. V lost 2 bases to trimming and J lost 6 bases, with 16 bases between them. In DNA, the CDR3 is TGTGCCAGCTCACCAATCCCGGCGGAGGCGGATGGCTACACCTTC. Translating it yields CASSPIPAEADGYTF.

This clonotype was picked up many times. This chain links TRBV5-6 with TRBJ2-5; 10 nucleotides match TRBD2. The CDR3 spans 15 residues. The J segment lost 5 bases and the V segment lost 1 base, leaving 5 bases of the junction unmatched. Germline CDR1 is SGHDT and CDR2 is YYEEEE. The CDR3 DNA reads as TGTGCCAGCAGCTTGTTTGCTAGCGGGGGTGAGACCCAGTACTTC. It codes for CASSLFASGGETQYF.

This clonotype was seen repeatedly, ten times or more. The J gene is TRBJ1-1, the V gene TRBV12-3 or TRBV12-4; TRBD1 agrees at 7 bases. This CDR3 is 13 amino acids long. Losses at the gene ends were 6 bases for V and 3 bases for J; bases not matched to a gene: 4. CDR3 in DNA: TGTGCCAGCAGGCCAGGGGGTTACACTGAAGCTTTCTTT. As protein: CASRPGGYTEAFF.

This clonotype has ten or more counts. CDR3 DNA: TGTGCCAGCTCACTTCCGGGACTAGCGGGAGATCGAACAGATACGCAGTATTTT. Protein sequence: CASSLPGLAGDRTDTQYF. The chain carries TRBV18 and TRBJ2-3; 14 bases match TRBD2. Trimming took 4 bases from V and 3 from J; bases not matched to a gene: 9. Per germline, CDR1 KGHSH and CDR2 LQKENI. The CDR3 extends over 18 amino acids.

The table lists this clonotype with many counts. This rearrangement joins TRBV7-9 to TRBJ1-2, with 11 bases matching TRBD1. CDR3 length: 18 residues. The V segment lost 2 bases and the J segment 4 bases; nucleotides outside the gene matches: 12. Germline loops: CDR1 SEHNR, CDR2 FQNEAQ (reference sequence). The CDR3 sequence is CASSLFPGQGAQGYGYTF. Written as DNA, the CDR3 is TGTGCCAGCAGCTTATTCCCCGGACAGGGGGCGCAGGGCTATGGCTACACCTTC.

There are many counts of this clonotype. This chain's CDR3 is CASSVRTTTGELFF. CDR3 in DNA: TGTGCCAGCAGTGTCCGGACAACCACCGGGGAGCTGTTTTTT. The chain carries TRBV2 and TRBJ2-2; maybe TRBD1 (5 bases). V was clipped by 4 bases and J by 4 bases, with 10 bases between them. This CDR3 spans 14 amino acids. CDR1 SNHLY and CDR2 FYNNEI come from the germline V gene.

V usage is TRBV3-1 and J usage is TRBJ2-1; 8 nucleotides line up with TRBD2. This CDR3 comprises 14 residues. The ends lost 3 bases at V and 4 bases at J; junction bases unmatched: 2. Germline V gene data show CDR1 as LGHDT and CDR2 as YNNKEL (reference sequence). The CDR3 region is CASSHREGYNEQFF. In DNA, the CDR3 is TGTGCCAGCAGCCACCGGGAGGGGTACAATGAGCAGTTCTTC.

This clonotype was detected ten times or more. The chain recombines TRBV6-2 or TRBV6-3 with TRBJ1-6; TRBD1 might be the D (6 bases). Germline V CDR1 and CDR2: MNHEY, SVGEGT. The germline V and J ends were trimmed by 1 base and 6 bases, with 19 bases remaining between them. The CDR3 covers 18 residues. The DNA of the CDR3 is TGTGCCAGCAGTTACTTCGGTTGGACAGACCGTACTAATTCACCCCTCCACTTT. It yields the protein CASSYFGWTDRTNSPLHF.

This clonotype came up many times. The chain joins TRBV20-1 to TRBJ2-1; 11 bases agree with TRBD2. With 6 bases clipped from V and 5 bases from J, the junction kept 6 bases outside the gene matches. There are 14 residues in the CDR3. Germline V CDR1 and CDR2: DFQATT, SNEGSKA (reference sequence). CDR3 in amino acids: CSAKPSGRNNEQFF. CDR3 in DNA: TGCAGTGCGAAACCTAGCGGGAGGAACAATGAGCAGTTCTTC.

This clonotype occurred many times. The chain couples TRBV3-1 to TRBJ2-1, with a tentative D call TRBD2 (5 bases). In germline, CDR1 is LGHDT, CDR2 YNNKEL (reference sequence). The CDR3 covers 12 residues. V lost 1 base to trimming and J lost 8 bases, with 6 bases between them. This CDR3 is CASSQVGDEQFF. The CDR3, as DNA: TGTGCCAGCAGCCAAGTCGGGGATGAGCAGTTCTTC.

This clonotype was picked up many times. V gene TRBV12-3 or TRBV12-4 combines with J gene TRBJ1-4, with no clear D. The V end was cut by 3 bases, the J end by 13 bases, with 15 bases between. The CDR3 is 13 residues long. The CDR3 reads CASSLVSPWGLFF. The CDR3 region has the DNA TGTGCCAGCAGTTTGGTATCCCCATGGGGACTGTTTTTT.

This clonotype was counted at least ten times. The chain employs TRBV2 and TRBJ1-6; D possibly corresponds to TRBD1 (5 bases). Trimming removed 6 bases at V and 0 bases at J, with 9 bases between. CDR3 size: 15 residues. Per the germline V gene, CDR1 is SNHLY and CDR2 is FYNNEI. The CDR3 region is CASRPGSSYNSPLHF. The CDR3 coding sequence is TGTGCCAGCAGGCCAGGGAGCTCCTATAATTCACCCCTCCACTTT.

On this clonotype itself: A much bigger clone sits one base away, suggesting this may be a read error. The chain is built from TRBV5-1 and TRBJ2-7; D uncertain. From germline, CDR1 is SGHRS and CDR2 YFSETQ. The V and J ends lost 2 bases and 3 bases respectively, with 12 bases between them. The CDR3 totals 14 residues. DNA for the CDR3: TGCGCCAGCAGCTTCCCGGACGGTTTCTACGAGCAGTACTTC. It translates to CASSFPDGFYEQYF.

On this clonotype: The junction does not match germline at one end; this may be a read error. The chain recombines TRBV7-2 with TRBJ2-1, with 7 bases fitting TRBD2. This CDR3 has 12 residues. Per the germline V gene, CDR1 is SGHTA and CDR2 is FQGNSA. In DNA form, the CDR3 reads TGTGCCGCCCAGTGGGACTACAATGGGCAGTTCTTC. Translating gives CAAQWDYNGQFF.

This clonotype was seen only a few times. The chain has TRBV6-2 or TRBV6-3 and TRBJ2-7, with 9 bases identical to TRBD1. V lost 6 bases, J lost 3 bases, and 9 bases stayed unmatched. CDR3 size: 15 residues. From germline, CDR1 is MNHEY and CDR2 SVGEGT. The CDR3 nucleotides read TGTGCCAGCAGAGCGTTTGGACAGGGGTTCTACGAGCAGTACTTC. Encoded protein: CASRAFGQGFYEQYF.

There are many counts of this clonotype. J is TRBJ1-3 and V is TRBV6-5; TRBD1 agrees at 7 bases. In germline, CDR1 is MNHEY, CDR2 SVGAGI. The V segment lost 0 bases and the J segment 3 bases; nucleotides outside the gene matches: 8. The CDR3 spans 17 residues. The CDR3 sequence: CASSYSPPQGLGNTIYF. CDR3 bases: TGTGCCAGCAGTTACTCGCCCCCACAGGGGCTTGGAAACACCATATATTTT.

There are many counts of this clonotype. The V and J genes are TRBV6-2 or TRBV6-3 and TRBJ2-5; TRBD1 agrees at 7 bases. The CDR3 is made up of 13 amino acids. V shed 8 bases, J shed 2 bases, and the junction held 5 bases outside the gene matches. CDR1 and CDR2 from the germline V gene are MNHEY and SVGEGT. The CDR3 spells CASVDRTQETQYF. CDR3 in DNA: TGTGCCAGCGTGGACAGGACACAAGAGACCCAGTACTTC.

This clonotype has more than one count but fewer than ten. The chain recombines TRBV3-1 with TRBJ1-2; 7 nucleotides align to TRBD1. The CDR3 has 15 amino acids. Germline V CDR1 and CDR2: LGHDT, YNNKEL (reference sequence). The V and J ends lost 0 bases and 8 bases, in that order; junction bases with no gene match: 9. CDR3 in amino acids: CASSQERGRDWGYTF. In DNA, the CDR3 is TGTGCCAGCAGCCAAGAAAGGGGGCGCGATTGGGGCTACACCTTC.